The 20 T cell receptor beta chains in this list originate from one sample, sequenced in a study of T cell responses to AZD1222 COVID-19 vaccine. TCRdb's copy holds only in-frame clones and misses some; the assay was immunoSEQ multiplex PCR. The sample lists fewer than 120,000 clones; about 85% were seen once. The sample was peripheral blood, taken on day 0 of AZD1222 vaccination. Receptors were obtained from an adult in good health.

The rearrangement joins TRBV4-1 to TRBJ1-4, with D possibly matching TRBD1 (5 bases). V gave up 0 bases and J gave up 8 bases, with 7 bases separating them. This CDR3 comprises 13 residues. Germline V gene lookup returns CDR1 MGHRA and CDR2 YSYEKL. CDR3 in amino acids: CASSQDRDEKLFF. In nucleotides, the CDR3 is TGCGCCAGCAGCCAAGATAGGGACGAAAAACTGTTTTTT.

The chain carries TRBV28 and TRBJ1-2, with unresolved D. The length of the CDR3 is 14 residues. Germline V lookup: CDR1 MDHEN, CDR2 SYDVKM. Trimming took 10 bases from V and 0 from J, leaving 15 bases between them. CDR3 protein: CATASGRANYGYTF. DNA of the CDR3: TGTGCCACCGCCAGCGGGAGGGCTAACTATGGCTACACCTTC.

This clone has just one count. V is TRBV2 and J is TRBJ1-1; 8 positions agree with TRBD1. V was pared by 3 bases and J by 4 bases, with 4 bases of the junction left unmatched. CDR1 is SNHLY and CDR2 is FYNNEI in the germline V gene. The CDR3 consists of 14 residues. The CDR3 DNA reads as TGTGCCAGCAGTGATTTAACAGGGGGCACTGAAGCTTTCTTT. Protein: CASSDLTGGTEAFF.

This clone showed up just a few times. This chain connects TRBV6-2 or TRBV6-3 to TRBJ1-6, with a possible D match to TRBD1 (5 bases). V lost 5 bases and J 9 bases, leaving 17 bases between the germline ends. The CDR3 has 15 amino acids. CDR1 is MNHEY and CDR2 is SVGEGT in the germline V gene. The CDR3 sequence is CASSPDSIRSSPLHF. In DNA, the CDR3 is TGTGCCAGCAGTCCCGACAGTATAAGATCTTCACCCCTCCACTTT.

This clone was observed once. J is TRBJ2-7 and V is TRBV15; a possible D gene is TRBD1 (7 bases). The germline CDR1 and CDR2 sequences are LNHNV and YYDKDF (reference sequence). V lost 2 bases, J lost 2 bases, and 16 bases lay in between. The CDR3 extends over 16 amino acids. The CDR3 reads CATSRPRQGGTYEQYF. CDR3 in DNA: TGTGCCACCAGCAGACCTAGACAGGGAGGAACCTACGAGCAGTACTTC.

The rearrangement links TRBV15 to TRBJ2-1; 12 bases map to TRBD2. J lost 8 bases, V lost 0 bases, and 11 bases had no gene match. The CDR3 loop spans 18 amino acids. CDR1 is LNHNV, CDR2 YYDKDF, per germline (reference sequence). For the CDR3, the DNA is TGTGCCACCAGCAGAGATTCTCCCGCTAGCGGGGGGGCCGATGAGCAGTTCTTC. The encoded protein is CATSRDSPASGGADEQFF.

The CDR3 spells CASSLTGRRTEAFF. CDR3 DNA sequence: TGTGCCAGTAGTTTAACAGGGAGGAGGACTGAAGCTTTCTTT. The chain uses TRBV19 and TRBJ1-1; the D gene is possibly TRBD1 (6 bases). Trimming took 5 bases from V and 5 from J, leaving 15 bases between them. This CDR3 spans 14 amino acids. From germline, CDR1 is LNHDA and CDR2 SQIVND (reference sequence). Full variable domain (missing parts from reference TRBV19 and TRBJ1-1): DGGITQSPKYLFRKEGQNVTLSCEQNLNHDAMYWYRQDPGQGLRLIYYSQIVNDFQKGDIAEGYSVSREKKESFPLTVTSAQKNPTAFYLCASSLTGRRTEAFFGQGTRLTVV.

J is TRBJ2-1 and V is TRBV5-1; 11 bases match TRBD2. CDR3 size: 16 residues. Germline CDR1 is SGHRS and CDR2 is YFSETQ. The trim removed 5 bases at V and 5 bases at J, leaving 9 bases unmatched. The CDR3 here is CASRPRPGLADNEQFF. Here the CDR3 DNA reads TGCGCCAGCAGACCGCGGCCGGGACTAGCGGACAATGAGCAGTTCTTC.

The chain carries TRBV6-1 and TRBJ1-1, with D possibly TRBD1 on 6 matching bases. This CDR3 is built from 14 residues. Germline V gene data show CDR1 as MNHNS and CDR2 as SASEGT. Deletions cut 3 bases from V and 4 bases from J, with 12 bases between. The CDR3 loop is CASSDGGAGTEAFF. CDR3 nucleotide sequence: TGTGCCAGCAGTGACGGGGGGGCGGGCACTGAAGCTTTCTTT.

The chain recombines TRBV20-1 with TRBJ1-1; D ambiguous. The CDR3 is 11 residues long. Germline V gene lookup returns CDR1 DFQATT and CDR2 SNEGSKA (reference sequence). V was trimmed by 7 bases and J by 8 bases, leaving 14 bases between them. CDR3 nucleotides: TGCAGTGTCCCGACCGTTGCCGAAGCTTTCTTT. Amino acids: CSVPTVAEAFF.

V usage is TRBV4-3 and J usage is TRBJ1-2; TRBD1 agrees at 7 bases. The trim removed 8 bases at V and 4 bases at J, leaving 4 bases unmatched. The CDR3 is 12 residues long. Germline values: CDR1 LGHNA, CDR2 YSLEER. CDR3: CASGTAGYGYTF. CDR3 DNA: TGCGCCAGCGGGACAGCTGGCTATGGCTACACCTTC.

The chain couples TRBV28 to TRBJ1-1; no firm D call. The CDR3 extends over 13 amino acids. The V and J ends lost 7 bases and 5 bases respectively, with 14 bases between them. CDR1 is MDHEN, CDR2 SYDVKM, per germline. CDR3: CASTLGRRTEAFF. In nucleotides, the CDR3 is TGTGCCAGCACCCTAGGCCGGAGAACTGAAGCTTTCTTT.

This chain joins TRBV7-2 and TRBJ1-3; no reliable D call. The germline V gene encodes CDR1 SGHTA and CDR2 FQGNSA. This CDR3 comprises 15 residues. V lost 0 bases and J 0 bases, leaving 6 bases between the germline ends. The CDR3 is CASSLAPGSGNTIYF. In nucleotides, the CDR3 is TGTGCCAGCAGCTTAGCGCCCGGCTCTGGAAACACCATATATTTT.

The CDR3 protein is CATSDFRTENYGYTF. CDR3 sequence (DNA): TGTGCCACCAGTGATTTTAGGACGGAGAACTATGGCTACACCTTC. The V and J genes are TRBV24-1 and TRBJ1-2, with unresolved D. Germline values: CDR1 KGHDR, CDR2 SFDVKD. The CDR3 loop spans 15 amino acids. With 1 base removed from V and 2 bases from J, the gap between germline ends came to 10 bases.

The chain recombines TRBV5-1 with TRBJ2-7; TRBD1 matches 8 bases. Germline values: CDR1 SGHRS, CDR2 YFSETQ. Trimming took 4 bases from V and 6 from J; bases not matched to a gene: 12. The CDR3 length is 15 residues. The CDR3 nucleotides are TGCGCCAGCAGCGCCCGGGGACAGGATTTTGGCGAGCAGTACTTC. It codes for CASSARGQDFGEQYF.

This clone was found a few times. The chain joins TRBV24-1 to TRBJ2-3; D is possibly TRBD1 or TRBD2 (5 bases each). Germline CDR1 KGHDR, CDR2 SFDVKD. Deletions cut 6 bases from V and 0 bases from J, with 9 bases between. This CDR3 is 14 amino acids long. The CDR3 loop reads CATSMWGSTDTQYF. The CDR3 nucleotides are TGTGCCACCAGTATGTGGGGGAGCACAGATACGCAGTATTTT.

This chain connects TRBV29-1 to TRBJ2-3; D gene ambiguous. The CDR3 is made up of 13 amino acids. Germline V lookup: CDR1 SQVTM, CDR2 ANQGSEA. The V gene lost 3 bases and the J gene lost 0 bases, with 7 bases spanning the gap. CDR3 region: CSVDPRSTDTQYF. CDR3 sequence (DNA): TGCAGCGTTGATCCCAGAAGCACAGATACGCAGTATTTT.

This clone was seen a handful of times. The chain combines TRBV19 with TRBJ1-2, with D possibly being TRBD1 (5 bases). From germline, CDR1 is LNHDA and CDR2 SQIVND (reference sequence). V was shortened by 5 bases and J by 3 bases, with 16 bases between the two germline ends. The CDR3 has 15 amino acids. The DNA for the CDR3 is TGTGCCAGTAGTCCCCAGGCGGAGGGACACTATGGCTACACCTTC. Translation gives CASSPQAEGHYGYTF.

The rearrangement links TRBV20-1 to TRBJ1-2, with D perhaps TRBD1 (6 bases). The CDR3 length is 11 residues. Germline CDR1 reads DFQATT; CDR2 reads SNEGSKA (reference sequence). The germline V and J ends were trimmed by 6 bases and 7 bases, with 12 bases remaining between them. This CDR3 reads CSARTAGGYTF. The DNA for the CDR3 is TGCAGTGCCAGGACAGCGGGTGGCTACACCTTC.

The chain joins TRBV5-4 to TRBJ1-1; 8 bases fit TRBD1. CDR3 size: 14 residues. Looked up from germline, CDR1 is SGHNT and CDR2 is YYREEE (reference sequence). V dropped 4 bases and J dropped 5; count of bases not matched to a gene: 7. Here the CDR3 DNA reads TGTGCCAGCAGCGCGACAGGGGCAAGTACTGAAGCTTTCTTT. Protein product: CASSATGASTEAFF.